Following are 11 T cell receptor beta chains from one sample sequenced in a study of shared clonotypes between healthy human individuals. Only in-frame clones appear in the TCRdb table, and some are missing; sequencing was by immunoSEQ multiplex PCR. The sample holds 1,500,000 or so clones; roughly 98.5% are singletons and the top ten take over 0.3%. The sample taken for sequencing was naive CD4+ T cells sorted from blood. Subset given: CD45RA+ positively selected. These receptors all stem from a man between 25 and 39 years old in good health.

CDR3 DNA sequence: TGTGCCAGCTCACCCCTGGCAGGGCACAACAAGATACAAGAGACCCAGTACTTC. Translating gives CASSPLAGHNKIQETQYF. The chain employs TRBV18 and TRBJ2-5, with D tentatively TRBD1 (5 bases). V shed 3 bases and J shed 2 bases, with 22 bases lying between them. Germline CDR1 is KGHSH and CDR2 is LQKENI. The CDR3 runs to 18 residues.

The chain joins TRBV10-3 to TRBJ2-3; D ambiguous. Germline V gene lookup returns CDR1 ENHRY and CDR2 SYGVKD. V was clipped by 2 bases and J by 7 bases, with 7 bases between them. This CDR3 contains 12 residues. The CDR3 nucleotides read TGTGCCATCAGTGAGGTAAAAAATACGCAGTATTTT. It specifies CAISEVKNTQYF.

The rearrangement links TRBV30 to TRBJ2-5; a possible D gene is TRBD1 (5 bases). The CDR3 length is 12 residues. Trimming stripped 4 bases from V and 4 bases from J, with 10 bases between. CDR1 GTSNPN and CDR2 SVGIG come from the germline V gene (reference sequence). The CDR3 protein is CAWTPGPETQYF. The CDR3 bases are TGTGCCTGGACACCAGGGCCAGAGACCCAGTACTTC.

V is TRBV19 and J is TRBJ2-7; D not certain. The CDR3 is made up of 11 amino acids. Germline V gene sequence: CDR1 LNHDA, CDR2 SQIVND (reference sequence). The V and J ends lost 5 bases and 6 bases respectively, with 8 bases between them. The DNA of the CDR3 is TGTGCCAGTAGTGGGCTGGGCGAGCAGTACTTC. Protein product: CASSGLGEQYF. Complete variable domain (other parts from reference TRBV19 and TRBJ2-7): DGGITQSPKYLFRKEGQNVTLSCEQNLNHDAMYWYRQDPGQGLRLIYYSQIVNDFQKGDIAEGYSVSREKKESFPLTVTSAQKNPTAFYLCASSGLGEQYFGPGTRLTVT.

Turning to this clone: Different DNA sequences within this sample yield the same CDR3. CDR3 coding DNA: TGTGCCAGCAGTTACAGGGGAGAGACCCAGTACTTC. Translating it yields CASSYRGETQYF. The V and J genes are TRBV6-5 and TRBJ2-5; D is perhaps TRBD1 (5 bases). V gave up 2 bases and J gave up 4 bases, with 5 bases separating them. Germline assignment: CDR1 MNHEY and CDR2 SVGAGI. The CDR3 totals 12 residues.

CDR3 nucleotides: TGTGCCAGCAGCAACTGGGAACACAGGAACTACAATGAGCAGTTCTTC. Amino acids: CASSNWEHRNYNEQFF. This rearrangement joins TRBV21-1 to TRBJ2-1; the table assigns TRBD1, which was not confirmed against the DNA. TRBV21-1 counts as a pseudogene. There are 16 residues in the CDR3.

V and J are TRBV18 and TRBJ2-1; D tentatively reads TRBD1 or TRBD2 (5 bases each). The CDR3 sequence is 12 residues long. Germline V lookup: CDR1 KGHSH, CDR2 LQKENI. Trimming removed 3 bases at V and 10 bases at J, with 10 bases between. The CDR3 DNA is TGTGCCAGCTCACCTTCCCGGGACGAGCAGTTCTTC. This codes for CASSPSRDEQFF.

The V and J genes are TRBV29-1 and TRBJ1-1; D is undetermined. CDR3 size: 12 residues. The ends were cut back, 4 bases at V and 5 bases at J, with 11 bases in the middle. Germline lookup yields CDR1 SQVTM and CDR2 ANQGSEA. As DNA, the CDR3 is TGCAGCGTTGTGAAAGGGCAGACTGAAGCTTTCTTT. This translates into CSVVKGQTEAFF.

This clone was counted once. The V call is TRBV14, the J call TRBJ2-1, with no clear D. V shed 7 bases and J shed 0 bases, with 10 bases lying between them. The length of the CDR3 is 14 residues. Germline CDR1 and CDR2: SGHDN and FVKESK. Here the CDR3 DNA reads TGTGCCAGCAACACACTTAGCTCCTACAATGAGCAGTTCTTC. Amino acid sequence: CASNTLSSYNEQFF.

The V call is TRBV4-3, the J call TRBJ2-7; 12 bases align to TRBD2. Losses at the gene ends were 1 base for V and 6 bases for J; bases not matched to a gene: 7. The V gene's germline CDR1 is LGHNA and CDR2 YSLEER. The CDR3 runs to 16 residues. The CDR3 spells CASSQVLAGGRGEQYF. CDR3 DNA: TGCGCCAGCAGCCAAGTACTAGCGGGAGGCAGAGGCGAGCAGTACTTC.

With regard to this clone: The sample has other DNA sequences that encode this CDR3 too. The chain joins TRBV20-1 to TRBJ2-7; unclear D gene. This CDR3 comprises 10 residues. The V gene's germline CDR1 is DFQATT and CDR2 SNEGSKA (reference sequence). V lost 3 bases, J lost 4 bases, and 4 bases lay in between. CDR3 loop: CSASFYEQYF. The DNA for the CDR3 is TGCAGTGCTAGTTTTTACGAGCAGTACTTC.